Each of the 2 T cell receptor beta chains below was sequenced from the same sample in a study of T-cell memory formation after mild COVID-19. A single record per CDR3 protein comes from TCRdb applying MiXCR to the 5' RACE reads. Of a few hundred thousand distinct CDR3 sequences detected, around 15% appear once; the ten largest clones hold approximately 20%. Source material: PBMCs or a T cell subset sorted from them (not recorded which). The receptors stem from a man between 18 and 35 years old who had mild COVID-19 (a few samples of this study predate the infection). Cell type and time point are not known.

This chain links TRBV7-9 with TRBJ2-2; D gene uncertain. Deletions cut 2 bases from V and 9 bases from J, with 7 bases between. Germline values: CDR1 SEHNR, CDR2 FQNEAQ (reference sequence). The CDR3 totals 12 residues. The CDR3 is CASSLNPRELFF. In nucleotides, the CDR3 is TGTGCCAGCAGCTTAAACCCGCGGGAGCTGTTTTTT.

The table lists this clonotype with a few counts. This chain's CDR3 is CASSSNPGKKHNTIYF. CDR3 coding DNA: TGTGCCAGCAGCTCCAACCCCGGGAAAAAGCATAACACCATATATTTT. This chain connects TRBV7-8 to TRBJ1-3; no firm D call. The CDR3 is made up of 16 amino acids. V lost 4 bases to trimming and J lost 7 bases, with 20 bases between them. Looked up from germline, CDR1 is SGHVS and CDR2 is FQNEAQ.